This T cell receptor beta chain came from a study of CD8+CD57+ T cells in acquired aplastic anemia. Study information: CD4+ and CD8+ cells, once sorted, gave DNA averaging roughly 3.2 ug. Study results and limitations: Patients and controls turned out to have twenty-nine CD8+ CDR3 sequences in common. Patients versus controls showed no significant CD8+ Simpson's diversity difference.

This CDR3 is built from 14 residues. Germline lookup yields CDR1 SNHLY and CDR2 FYNNEI. Trimming took 6 bases from V and 5 from J, leaving 16 bases between them. Profiles of TCR beta VDJ and CDR3 were generated from a genomic DNA template. TCRdb independently ran MiXCR on the reads; one entry per CDR3 protein. The data show tens of thousands of distinct CDR3 sequences, with roughly two thirds seen just once and 45% to 65% held by the top ten. About this clonotype itself: What it binds is not known.

The authors sequenced patients whose flow cytometry had shown CD8+CD57+ cell expansion. Everyone among the patients had severe acquired aplastic anemia. The gene calls are TRBV2 and TRBJ2-5; TRBD2 might be the D (5 bases). Source material: sorted CD4+, CD8+, or CD8+CD57+ T cells (not recorded which) from PBMCs. This sequence was found in a human donor with aplastic anemia. Here the CDR3 DNA reads TGTGCCAGCAGCCGGGGTCCGGGTACGGAGACCCAGTACTTC. Its translation: CASSRGPGTETQYF.